A selection of T cell receptor beta chains follows, all from one sample in a study of beta chain features in type 1 diabetes. Data came from immunoSEQ multiplex PCR; TCRdb stores just in-frame clones and leaves some out. Among under 300,000 clones listed, approximately 14% were seen once. Sequencing input: naive CD4+ T cells from blood. The origin of the receptors is a young man with type 1 diabetes. CDR3s include the opening cysteine and the closing phenylalanine or tryptophan. D genes are given only for firm matches. The size of a clone is reported for some rows only, either as once, few or many, or as a class for expanded clones.

j_call d_call v_call clone_size cdr3_aa cdr3_nt
TRBJ2-3 TRBD2 TRBV6-5 - CASSYSSGGASDTQYF TGTGCCAGCAGTTACTCTAGCGGGGGGGCCTCAGATACGCAGTATTTT
TRBJ1-6 TRBD1 TRBV19 few CASTPSGTGGSPLHF TGTGCCAGTACCCCTAGCGGGACAGGAGGATCACCCCTCCACTTT
TRBJ2-7 TRBD2 TRBV5-1 - CASSLPPREAEQYF TGCGCCAGCAGCTTGCCTCCTCGGGAGGCCGAGCAGTACTTC
TRBJ2-3 TRBD2 TRBV2 - CANTRGEGTDTQYF TGTGCCAATACGCGGGGGGAGGGCACAGATACGCAGTATTTT
TRBJ2-3 TRBD2 TRBV9 few CASSTGLAGGATDTQYF TGTGCCAGCAGCACGGGACTAGCGGGGGGGGCCACAGATACGCAGTATTTT
TRBJ2-7 - TRBV25-1 - CASSESSGRYEQYF TGTGCCAGCAGTGAATCCAGCGGACGCTACGAGCAGTACTTC
TRBJ2-5 - TRBV5-6 few CASSLALRDWKETQYF TGTGCCAGCAGCTTAGCCCTCCGAGACTGGAAAGAGACCCAGTACTTC
TRBJ1-1 - TRBV18 few CASSQSGTEAFF TGTGCCAGCTCCCAATCAGGAACTGAAGCTTTCTTT
TRBJ2-1 - TRBV5-4 - CASSRPGLENEQFF TGTGCCAGCAGTCGTCCGGGACTGGAGAATGAGCAGTTCTTC
TRBJ2-3 TRBD2 TRBV7-2 - CASSPGLAGISTDTQYF TGTGCCAGCAGCCCCGGACTAGCGGGAATTAGCACAGATACGCAGTATTTT
TRBJ2-7 TRBD2 TRBV6-5 few CASSTPSGAYEQYF TGTGCCAGCAGTACACCTAGCGGGGCCTACGAGCAGTACTTC
TRBJ1-5 TRBD1 TRBV19 few CASSAYGTANQPQHF TGTGCCAGTAGTGCCTACGGGACAGCCAATCAGCCCCAGCATTTT
TRBJ1-1 - TRBV6-5 few CASSYSTGMNTEAFF TGTGCCAGCAGTTACTCGACGGGGATGAACACTGAAGCTTTCTTT
TRBJ1-2 TRBD1 TRBV2 few CAQTGGIGYTF TGTGCCCAAACAGGGGGGATAGGCTACACCTTC